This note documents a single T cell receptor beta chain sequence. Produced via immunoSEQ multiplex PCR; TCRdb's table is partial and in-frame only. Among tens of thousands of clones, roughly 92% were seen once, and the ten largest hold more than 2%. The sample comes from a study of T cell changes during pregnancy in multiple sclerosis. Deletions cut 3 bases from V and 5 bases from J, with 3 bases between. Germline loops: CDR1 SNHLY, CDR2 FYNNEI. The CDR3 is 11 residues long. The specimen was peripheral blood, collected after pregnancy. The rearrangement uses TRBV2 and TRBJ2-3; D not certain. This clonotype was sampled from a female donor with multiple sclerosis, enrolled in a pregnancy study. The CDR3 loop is CASSERDTQYF. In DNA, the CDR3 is TGTGCCAGCAGTGAGAGAGATACGCAGTATTTT.